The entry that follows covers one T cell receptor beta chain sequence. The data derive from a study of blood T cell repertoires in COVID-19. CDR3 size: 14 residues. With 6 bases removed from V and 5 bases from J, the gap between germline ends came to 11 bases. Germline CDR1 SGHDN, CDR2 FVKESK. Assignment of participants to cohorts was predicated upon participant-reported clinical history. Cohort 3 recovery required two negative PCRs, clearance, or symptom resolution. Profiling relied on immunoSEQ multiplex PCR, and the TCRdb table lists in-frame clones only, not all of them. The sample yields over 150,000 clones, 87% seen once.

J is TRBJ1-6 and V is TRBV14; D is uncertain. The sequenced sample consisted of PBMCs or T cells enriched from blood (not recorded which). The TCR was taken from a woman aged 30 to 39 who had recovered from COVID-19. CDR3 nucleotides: TGTGCCAGCAGGCACAGATTAGATAATTCACCCCTCCACTTT. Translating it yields CASRHRLDNSPLHF.